This record looks at one T cell receptor beta chain sequence and its context. Its antigen is undetermined. This entry belongs to a study of OX40 agonist ivuxolimab in advanced cancers. Sequencing used immunoSEQ multiplex PCR; TCRdb keeps in-frame clones, though not all of them. Among about 81,000 clones, 88% were seen once, and the ten largest hold 0.4% to 0.6%. Drawing of blood for sampling happened at baseline, at cycle 4 day 1, and at cycle 7 day 1. The CDR3 has 14 residues. The germline V gene has CDR1 SGHRS and CDR2 YFSETQ. Trimming pared 0 bases from V and 7 bases from J, leaving 11 bases between. Study-level findings and limits: On average, CD8+ T cells showed a greater number of expanded clones than CD4+. In the 0.1 to 3.0 mg/kg range, CD4+ and CD8+ blood T cells had expanded clonally by week 6.

The source is an adult with an advanced solid tumor such as melanoma, head and neck, liver or kidney cancer. The source material was CD4+ or CD8+ T cells sorted from blood, sampled in a trial of the OX40 agonist ivuxolimab. The gene calls are TRBV5-1 and TRBJ1-5; the D gene is possibly TRBD1 (5 bases). The DNA of the CDR3 is TGCGCCAGCAGCTTGGGAGGGGTCGAACAGCCCCAGCATTTT. It translates to CASSLGGVEQPQHF. The entire variable domain, with the rest obtained from reference TRBV5-1 and TRBJ1-5, is as follows: KAGVTQTPRYLIKTRGQQVTLSCSPISGHRSVSWYQQTPGQGLQFLFEYFSETQRNKGNFPGRFSGRQFSNSRSEMNVSTLELGDSALYLCASSLGGVEQPQHFGDGTRLSIL.